The sequence of this TCR beta chain was determined in a study of T cell clonotyping in hematopoietic cell transplantation. CDR3 length equals 12 residues. V dropped 4 bases and J dropped 1 base, with 2 bases sitting between them. Germline V gives CDR1 SGHNT, CDR2 YYREEE (reference sequence). Sequencing was performed with immunoSEQ multiplex PCR; in TCRdb, only in-frame clones are kept and a portion is missing. Of 15,000 to 20,000 clones in the sample, approximately 79% were seen once. Concerning this clone: Its antigen remains unidentified.

The study's findings and limits: Graft donor and pretransplant recipient Inverse Simpson Index values predicted broader posttransplant TCR diversity. CD4 and CD8 repertoire contributions could not be separated without sorting. Pathologically expanded recipient clonotypes increased progressively from day 30 to day 180 as diversity fell. Few recipient clonotypes overlapped donors; over 97% were de novo at given depth.

The sequence was obtained from a man in his sixties in good health. Some clones in this sample may be carry-over from other donors' samples. Sequenced material: peripheral blood mononuclear cells. V gene TRBV5-4 combines with J gene TRBJ2-2; no firm D call. CDR3 in DNA: TGTGCCAGCAGCCTGAACACCGGGGAGCTGTTTTTT. Translated: CASSLNTGELFF.